Below are 13 T cell receptor beta chains sequenced from a single sample in a study of blood T cell repertoires in COVID-19. This table comes from immunoSEQ multiplex PCR, and its TCRdb copy is limited to in-frame clones, with some not included. The sample includes roughly 500,000 clones, 85% to 90% of them seen just once. Material for sequencing was peripheral blood. Receptors were obtained from a man aged 18 to 29 with COVID-19, enrolled during active disease.

The V and J genes are TRBV18 and TRBJ1-2, with 7 positions matching TRBD1. V lost 6 bases and J lost 13; bases outside the gene matches: 17. Germline V CDR1 and CDR2: KGHSH, LQKENI. The CDR3 totals 14 residues. CDR3 residues: CASSQQGTSEGGTF. CDR3 nucleotides: TGTGCCAGCTCCCAACAGGGGACATCCGAAGGTGGCACCTTC.

This chain uses TRBV6-5 with TRBJ1-2; D possibly corresponds to TRBD1 (6 bases). Germline CDR1 reads MNHEY; CDR2 reads SVGAGI. V was pared by 6 bases and J by 1 base, with 15 bases between. CDR3 length equals 15 residues. Written as DNA, the CDR3 is TGTGCCAGCAGGGACTCCAGGGGTCATAACTATGGCTACACCTTC. Encoded protein: CASRDSRGHNYGYTF.

The V call is TRBV4-2, the J call TRBJ1-2; no firm D call. Per germline, CDR1 LGHNA and CDR2 YNFKEQ. Trimming took off 0 bases at V and 0 bases at J, with 11 bases between the two ends. The CDR3 totals 16 residues. CDR3 protein: CASSQDLATPNYGYTF. CDR3 sequence (DNA): TGTGCCAGCAGCCAAGATTTGGCGACACCTAACTATGGCTACACCTTC.

This chain links TRBV20-1 with TRBJ1-4; D not certain. The germline V and J ends were trimmed by 3 bases and 10 bases, with 9 bases remaining between them. The CDR3 has 11 residues. The germline gives CDR1 DFQATT, CDR2 SNEGSKA (reference sequence). CDR3 protein: CSASLKRKLFF. Here the CDR3 DNA reads TGCAGTGCTAGCCTGAAGCGAAAACTGTTTTTT.

V and J are TRBV11-2 and TRBJ2-3; D ambiguous. This CDR3 has 15 amino acids. Germline V gene data show CDR1 as SGHAT and CDR2 as FQNNGV. V was cut by 5 bases and J by 2 bases, with 14 bases left in between. CDR3 protein: CASSNSRLSTDTQYF. In DNA, the CDR3 is TGTGCCAGCAGCAACTCCAGGTTATCCACAGATACGCAGTATTTT.

The V call is TRBV4-1, the J call TRBJ2-7, with a weak D call TRBD1 (5 bases). V shed 4 bases and J shed 1 base, with 14 bases lying between them. This CDR3 region has 15 residues. In germline, CDR1 is MGHRA, CDR2 YSYEKL. Here the CDR3 DNA reads TGCGCCAGCAGCCCCAGGGTCCCTACTTCCTACGAGCAGTACTTC. This translates into CASSPRVPTSYEQYF.

The chain links TRBV12-3 or TRBV12-4 to TRBJ2-7; TRBD1 might be the D (5 bases). The V end was cut by 4 bases, the J end by 5 bases, with 6 bases between. The CDR3 contains 11 residues. The CDR3 reads CASSWGHEQYF. The CDR3 DNA reads as TGTGCCAGCAGTTGGGGCCACGAGCAGTACTTC.

For the CDR3, the DNA is TGTGCCAGCAGCTTCCTAGCGGGAGCTGGGGATGAGCAGTTCTTC. It yields the protein CASSFLAGAGDEQFF. This chain connects TRBV7-9 to TRBJ2-1; 10 nucleotides line up with TRBD2. CDR3 length: 15 residues. The germline CDR1 and CDR2 sequences are SEHNR and FQNEAQ (reference sequence). Trimming cost V 3 bases and J 8 bases; bases outside gene matches: 7.

The rearrangement links TRBV5-1 to TRBJ2-1; tentative D call: TRBD2 (5 bases). V lost 0 bases, J lost 2 bases, and 9 bases lay in between. Germline V gene lookup returns CDR1 SGHRS and CDR2 YFSETQ. This CDR3 is 15 amino acids long. CDR3 bases: TGCGCCAGCAGCTTGGAGGTCGGGACCTACAATGAGCAGTTCTTC. It specifies CASSLEVGTYNEQFF.

V and J are TRBV5-5 and TRBJ2-5; tentative D call: TRBD1 (6 bases). Deletions cut 2 bases from V and 5 bases from J, with 10 bases between. This CDR3 comprises 13 residues. The V gene's germline CDR1 is SGHKS and CDR2 YYEKEE (reference sequence). In nucleotides, the CDR3 is TGTGCCAGCAGCTTTGGCCAGGGGGAGACCCAGTACTTC. As protein: CASSFGQGETQYF.

The chain recombines TRBV24-1 with TRBJ2-1; 9 bases line up with TRBD2. CDR1 and CDR2 (germline): KGHDR, SFDVKD. The length of the CDR3 is 18 residues. V was clipped by 6 bases and J by 0 bases; unmatched bases: 11. The CDR3 reads CATSPRGSAGGSYNEQFF. As DNA, the CDR3 is TGTGCCACCAGTCCACGTGGGTCAGCGGGAGGCTCCTACAATGAGCAGTTCTTC.

The J gene is TRBJ2-2, the V gene TRBV27; D is undetermined. Germline loops: CDR1 MNHEY, CDR2 SMNVEV (reference sequence). V was clipped by 3 bases and J by 2 bases, with 4 bases between them. The CDR3 length is 13 residues. Here the CDR3 DNA reads TGTGCCAGCAGTTTGGCTAACACCGGGGAGCTGTTTTTT. Translating it yields CASSLANTGELFF.

The V gene is TRBV19, the J gene TRBJ1-1; 9 nucleotides agree with TRBD1. The CDR3 loop spans 17 amino acids. Germline V lookup: CDR1 LNHDA, CDR2 SQIVND (reference sequence). Trimming removed 3 bases from V and 4 bases from J; junction bases left unmatched: 12. CDR3 amino acids: CASSILPQGAGGTEAFF. DNA for the CDR3: TGTGCCAGTAGTATCTTGCCACAGGGGGCTGGAGGCACTGAAGCTTTCTTT. The variable domain in full, completed from reference TRBV19 and TRBJ1-1, reads DGGITQSPKYLFRKEGQNVTLSCEQNLNHDAMYWYRQDPGQGLRLIYYSQIVNDFQKGDIAEGYSVSREKKESFPLTVTSAQKNPTAFYLCASSILPQGAGGTEAFFGQGTRLTVV.